This is a list of T cell receptor beta chains from one sample in a study of Graves' ophthalmopathy and Graves' hyperthyroidism. TCRdb re-analysed the multiplex PCR reads in MiXCR, keeping a single row per CDR3 protein. The table has approximately 640,000 distinct CDR3 sequences, about two fifths seen once. The sequenced material came from peripheral blood. The receptors originated from an adult man with Graves' ophthalmopathy. CDR3s include the opening cysteine and the closing phenylalanine or tryptophan. The D gene is left open where the match is weak. The size entry is marked missing in some rows and otherwise reads once, few, many or a size class.

-,TRBJ2-5,TRBV29-1,-,TGCAGCGTTGGTCTCGGCCGATCACTTCAAGAGACCCAGTACTTC,CSVGLGRSLQETQYF
TRBD1,TRBJ2-5,TRBV10-3,-,TGTGCCACCCAAGGACAGGGCGTTCAGCCCCAGTACTTC,CATQGQGVQPQYF
-,TRBJ2-1,TRBV2,-,TGTGCCAGCATCAGTGGCACCCGGTACAATGAGCAGTTCTTC,CASISGTRYNEQFF
-,TRBJ1-1,TRBV5-1,-,TGCGCCAGCAGCTTGGAGACAAACTGGAACACTGAAGCTTTCTTT,CASSLETNWNTEAFF
TRBD1,TRBJ2-7,TRBV5-6,-,TGTGCCAGCAGCTTGGTGGACAGGCCGAGGGACTACGAGCAGTACTTC,CASSLVDRPRDYEQYF
TRBD1,TRBJ1-4,TRBV25-1,-,TGTGCCAGCACGACAGGGTCTAATGAAAAACTGTTTTTT,CASTTGSNEKLFF
TRBD2,TRBJ2-7,TRBV7-2,-,TGTGCCAGCAGCTCCATGGGGAGGGCGGGGACCGGGGAGCTGTACTTC,CASSSMGRAGTGELYF
TRBD1,TRBJ1-5,TRBV19,many,TGTGCCAGTAGTACAGACAGGGCGGCTCAGCCCCAGCATTTT,CASSTDRAAQPQHF
-,TRBJ1-4,TRBV20-1,few,TGCAGTGCTAGAGGGGTTCGAGGTGCCTCTAATGAAAAACTGTTTTTT,CSARGVRGASNEKLFF
-,TRBJ2-6,TRBV2,-,TGTGCCAGCAGTGGGACGGAGGGAGCTTTC,CASSGTEGAF
-,TRBJ1-2,TRBV12-3/TRBV12-4,many,TGTGCCAGCATGATATCGGGTGTTAGATATGGCTACACCTTC,CASMISGVRYGYTF
-,TRBJ1-1,TRBV3-1,-,TGTGCCAGCAGCCAAGAAGGACGGGGCAGAGAAGCTTTCTTT,CASSQEGRGREAFF
-,TRBJ2-7,TRBV7-9,many,TGTGCCAGCAGCCTCCAAGACACAACCTACGAGCAGTACTTC,CASSLQDTTYEQYF
-,TRBJ1-5,TRBV2,few,TGTGCCAGCAGTTATAAGAATCAGCCCCAGCATTTT,CASSYKNQPQHF
-,TRBJ1-5,TRBV2,-,TGTGCCAGCAGTGTTGGGGGGTTTACCAATCAGCCCCAGCATTTT,CASSVGGFTNQPQHF
TRBD1,TRBJ1-1,TRBV12-3/TRBV12-4,few,TGTGCCAGCAGTTTAGAAGGGACAGGGGGCACCATGAACACTGAAGCTTTCTTT,CASSLEGTGGTMNTEAFF
-,TRBJ1-2,TRBV9,many,TGTGCCAGCAGCGTCGGGGGAGCGGTCTATGGCTACACCTTC,CASSVGGAVYGYTF
-,TRBJ2-7,TRBV10-3,few,TGTGCCAGTGACTTCGGGACTTTCTACGAGCAGTACTTC,CASDFGTFYEQYF
-,TRBJ1-2,TRBV5-1,many,TGCGCCAGCAGCTTGGAAGCGTATAACTATGGCTACACCTTC,CASSLEAYNYGYTF
TRBD1,TRBJ1-1,TRBV7-9,-,TGTGCCAGCTCACCCCAGGGGGAGGGCCTGAACACTGAAGCTTTCTTT,CASSPQGEGLNTEAFF
TRBD1,TRBJ1-2,TRBV7-2,many,TGTGCCAGCAGCTCGGGACAGCGGACCTATGGCTACACCTTC,CASSSGQRTYGYTF
-,TRBJ1-4,TRBV25-1,many,TGTGCCAGCAGTAAAGACAATACTAATGAAAAACTGTTTTTT,CASSKDNTNEKLFF
-,TRBJ2-5,TRBV15,many,TGTGCCACCAGCAGATATACAGAAGAGACCCAGTACTTC,CATSRYTEETQYF
TRBD1,TRBJ2-2,TRBV5-1,-,TGCGCCAGCAGCTTGAGTTGGCAGGGGGACACCGGGGAGCTGTTTTTT,CASSLSWQGDTGELFF
TRBD2,TRBJ2-7,TRBV4-2,many,TGTGCCAGCAGCCAAGTGCTGGGACTAGACTACGAGCAGTACTTC,CASSQVLGLDYEQYF
TRBD1,TRBJ1-5,TRBV20-1,many,TGCAGTGCTAGAGATCCGACAGGGGCTCAGCCCCAGCATTTT,CSARDPTGAQPQHF
TRBD1,TRBJ1-3,TRBV6-4,many,TGTGCCAGCAGTGCCGCAACAGGGGGAGGAAACACCATATATTTT,CASSAATGGGNTIYF